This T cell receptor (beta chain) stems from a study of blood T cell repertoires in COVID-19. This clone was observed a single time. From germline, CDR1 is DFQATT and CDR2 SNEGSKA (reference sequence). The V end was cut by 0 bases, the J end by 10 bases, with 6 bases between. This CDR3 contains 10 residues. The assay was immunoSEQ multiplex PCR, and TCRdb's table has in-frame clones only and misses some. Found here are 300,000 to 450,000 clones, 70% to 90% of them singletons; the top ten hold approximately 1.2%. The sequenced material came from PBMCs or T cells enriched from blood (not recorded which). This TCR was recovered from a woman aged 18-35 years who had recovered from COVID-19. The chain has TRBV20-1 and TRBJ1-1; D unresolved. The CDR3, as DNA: TGCAGTGCTAGAGACCTAGGAGCTTTCTTT. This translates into CSARDLGAFF.